What follows are 2 T cell receptor beta chains derived from one specimen sequenced in a study of blood T cell repertoires in COVID-19 (dated by TCRdb to the early 2020s). Libraries were made using the immunoSEQ multiplex PCR assay. This immuneACCESS table, as held by TCRdb, lists in-frame sequences with V and J called but not all clones. Of the missing ones, under half trace to an unresolved V gene in checked studies; the others have no known cause. The sample table holds over 600,000 clones, of which 85% to 90% were seen once. The biggest ten clones account for over 0.2% of the sample. The material sequenced was peripheral blood. These receptors were obtained from a young woman with acute or convalescent COVID-19.

CDR3 in DNA: TGCGCCAGCAGCCAAGAGCCAGGCCTGGGCGAGCAGTACTTC. Encoded protein: CASSQEPGLGEQYF. This rearrangement joins TRBV4-3 to TRBJ2-7; no reliable D call. Germline V CDR1 and CDR2: LGHNA, YSLEER. This CDR3 is built from 14 residues. With 0 bases removed from V and 6 bases from J, the gap between germline ends came to 12 bases.

The chain combines TRBV5-6 with TRBJ2-3; 8 bases fit TRBD2. CDR3 length: 16 amino acids. Germline trimming cut 4 bases from V and 6 bases from J; bases unmatched to any gene: 13. CDR1 is SGHDT and CDR2 is YYEEEE in the germline V gene. Here the CDR3 reads CASSPTSGPRGDTQYF. CDR3 bases: TGTGCCAGCAGCCCTACTAGCGGCCCCCGAGGGGATACGCAGTATTTT.